These 12 T cell receptor beta chains share one sample of origin, sequenced in a study of T cell responses to AZD1222 COVID-19 vaccine. Only in-frame clones appear in the TCRdb table, and some are missing; sequencing was by immunoSEQ multiplex PCR. The sample records 150,000 to 200,000 clones, about 87% being singletons. The sample here was peripheral blood, taken on day 0 of MenACWY control vaccination. These TCRs come from an adult in good health.

Regarding this clone: A read error may account for a junction end that differs from germline. The J gene is TRBJ2-6, the V gene TRBV29-1, with 7 nucleotides matching TRBD1. This CDR3 region has 17 residues. The germline V gene has CDR1 SQVTM and CDR2 ANQGSEA. The DNA of the CDR3 is TGCAGCGTCCTCACAGGGGTCCCCGACTCTGGGGCCAACGTCCTAACTTTC. It translates to CSVLTGVPDSGANVLTF.

In regard to this clone: One end of the junction fails to match germline, which may point to a read error. The rearrangement uses TRBV7-7 and TRBJ2-1; D possibly corresponds to TRBD1 (5 bases). Per the germline V gene, CDR1 is SSHAT and CDR2 is FNYEAQ (reference sequence). This CDR3 spans 15 amino acids. Here the CDR3 DNA reads TGTGCTAGCAGCTTAGGTAGGGGCCCCCGCAATGAGCAGTTCTTC. It codes for CASSLGRGPRNEQFF.

The chain is built from TRBV20-1 and TRBJ2-7; D remains ambiguous. There are 10 residues in the CDR3. Germline values: CDR1 DFQATT, CDR2 SNEGSKA (reference sequence). CDR3 sequence (DNA): TGCAGCTCTGGACGTGACGAGCAGTACTTC. Translation gives CSSGRDEQYF.

In the case of this clone: Other DNA sequences within the sample encode an identical CDR3. V is TRBV28 and J is TRBJ2-7, with 8 positions matching TRBD2. The V gene's germline CDR1 is MDHEN and CDR2 SYDVKM. There are 16 residues in the CDR3. With V trimmed by 9 bases and J by 4 bases, 17 bases remained unmatched. CDR3 protein: CASSAPATAGVYEQYF. In DNA form, the CDR3 reads TGTGCCAGTAGTGCCCCTGCCACAGCGGGAGTATACGAGCAGTACTTC.

The chain has TRBV3-1 (or the pseudogene TRBV3-2) and TRBJ2-5; D might be TRBD2 (6 bases). The CDR3 contains 12 residues. V was trimmed by 5 bases and J by 5 bases, leaving 9 bases between them. CDR1 LGHDT and CDR2 YNNKEL come from the germline V gene (reference sequence). The CDR3 is CASSSRGETQYF. The CDR3 nucleotides read TGTGCCAGCAGCTCACGGGGGGAGACCCAGTACTTC.

V usage is TRBV9 and J usage is TRBJ2-5; D is unresolved. This CDR3 comprises 12 residues. Germline-derived CDR1 and CDR2 are SGDLS and YYNGEE. The V end lost 3 bases, the J end lost 4 bases, and 7 bases lay between the germline ends. The chain's CDR3 is CASSAEAETQYF. The CDR3 DNA sequence: TGTGCCAGCAGCGCCGAGGCAGAGACCCAGTACTTC.

J is TRBJ1-2 and V is TRBV6-6, with TRBD1 identical over 7 bases. Trimming at V came to 9 bases and at J to 2 bases, leaving 12 bases not matched to a gene. Germline loops: CDR1 MNHNY, CDR2 SVGAGI (reference sequence). The CDR3 is 15 residues long. The CDR3 loop reads CASGAQGVGNYGYTF. In nucleotides, the CDR3 is TGTGCCAGTGGCGCGCAGGGGGTAGGCAACTATGGCTACACCTTC.

The gene calls are TRBV28 and TRBJ1-2; no definite D call. Trimming took 3 bases from V and 0 from J, leaving 5 bases between them. CDR3 size: 13 residues. Germline loops: CDR1 MDHEN, CDR2 SYDVKM. The CDR3 sequence: CASSLEANYGYTF. CDR3 in DNA: TGTGCCAGCAGTTTGGAAGCTAACTATGGCTACACCTTC.

The V gene is TRBV19, the J gene TRBJ2-7, with 7 bases identical to TRBD1. Looked up from germline, CDR1 is LNHDA and CDR2 is SQIVND (reference sequence). This CDR3 is built from 14 residues. V was pared by 4 bases and J by 2 bases, with 5 bases of the junction left unmatched. The CDR3 spells CASSTTGDPYEQYF. DNA for the CDR3: TGTGCCAGTAGTACCACAGGGGATCCCTACGAGCAGTACTTC.

CDR3 bases: TGTGCCAGCAGCCAAGATCTGGGTACAGGGACGAACACTGAAGCTTTCTTT. This translates into CASSQDLGTGTNTEAFF. The chain links TRBV14 to TRBJ1-1, with D possibly matching TRBD1 (6 bases). There are 17 residues in the CDR3. The germline gives CDR1 SGHDN, CDR2 FVKESK. V was shortened by 0 bases and J by 1 base, with 15 bases between the two germline ends.

The rearrangement links TRBV3-1 (or the pseudogene TRBV3-2) to TRBJ2-7; TRBD1 aligns across 11 bases. J lost 5 bases, V lost 4 bases, and 4 bases had no gene match. The CDR3 extends over 14 amino acids. Germline assignment: CDR1 LGHDT and CDR2 YNNKEL (reference sequence). CDR3 amino acids: CASSPGQGEDEQYF. For the CDR3, the DNA is TGTGCCAGCAGCCCGGGACAGGGGGAAGACGAGCAGTACTTC.

The CDR3 region is CASSPKLGEGAGELFF. The CDR3 DNA sequence: TGTGCCAGCAGCCCTAAGCTTGGGGAAGGGGCCGGGGAGCTGTTTTTT. The rearrangement joins TRBV7-2 to TRBJ2-2; a weak D match, TRBD1 (5 bases). Trimming shortened V by 5 bases and J by 6 bases, and 19 bases separated the two germline ends. CDR3 length equals 16 residues. Germline lookup yields CDR1 SGHTA and CDR2 FQGNSA.